This TCR beta chain appears in the sequencing data of a study of blood T cell repertoires in COVID-19. Study in general: Material from acute and convalescent COVID-19 was sourced from the United States, Italy and Spain. Sources were T cells, B-cell-depleted T cells, or PBMCs; the material itself was cDNA or gDNA.

V was pared by 1 base and J by 5 bases, with 12 bases between. CDR3 size: 15 residues. Germline values: CDR1 MGHRA, CDR2 YSYEKL. Measured with immunoSEQ multiplex PCR; TCRdb has only the in-frame clones, and not every one. The data show roughly 70,000 clones, more than 70% seen once. Seattle's cohort entered during active infection and was followed longitudinally. The TCR sequence derives from a man between 65 and 85 years old with COVID-19, enrolled during active disease. The chain has TRBV4-1 and TRBJ2-1, with a possible D match to TRBD2 (6 bases). Sequencing used peripheral blood. DNA for the CDR3: TGCGCCAGCAGCCAAGTTGTGGAGGGAAACAATGAGCAGTTCTTC. The encoded protein is CASSQVVEGNNEQFF.